The text below deals with one T cell receptor beta chain. Its antigen is still unknown. The data originate from a study of T cell responses to AZD1222 COVID-19 vaccine. The CDR3 has 13 amino acids. The V end was cut by 3 bases, the J end by 7 bases, with 12 bases between. Germline values: CDR1 MGHRA, CDR2 YSYEKL. The protocol was immunoSEQ multiplex PCR, while the TCRdb copy is restricted to in-frame clones and leaves out a portion. Of 75,000 to 100,000 clones in the sample, around 90% were seen once. Notes on the study in general: Spike-specific TCRs gained breadth and depth after people received two AZD1222 doses. Just a handful of AZD1222 recipients were seropositive at baseline. Repertoire samples came only from after the peak T cell response.

This TCR came from an adult in good health. This chain uses TRBV4-1 with TRBJ1-2, with D perhaps TRBD1 (5 bases). The specimen was peripheral blood, collected on day 0 of AZD1222 vaccination. The CDR3 DNA reads as TGCGCCAGCAGCCACACGGAGGGGCTTGGCTACACCTTC. As protein: CASSHTEGLGYTF.